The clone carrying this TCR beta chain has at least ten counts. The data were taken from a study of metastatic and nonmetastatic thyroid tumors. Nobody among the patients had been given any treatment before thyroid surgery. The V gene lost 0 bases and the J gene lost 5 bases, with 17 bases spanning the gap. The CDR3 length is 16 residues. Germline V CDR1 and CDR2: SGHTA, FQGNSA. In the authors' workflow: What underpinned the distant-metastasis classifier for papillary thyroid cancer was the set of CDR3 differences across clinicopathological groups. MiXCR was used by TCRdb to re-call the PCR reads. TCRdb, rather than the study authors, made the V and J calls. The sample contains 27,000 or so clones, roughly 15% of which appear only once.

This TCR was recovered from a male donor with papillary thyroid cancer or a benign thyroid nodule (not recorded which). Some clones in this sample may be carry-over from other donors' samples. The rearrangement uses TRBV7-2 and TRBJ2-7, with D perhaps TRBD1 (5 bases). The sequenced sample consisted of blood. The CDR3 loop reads CASSLASRAGQNEQYF. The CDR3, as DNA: TGTGCCAGCAGCTTAGCTAGCCGGGCAGGGCAAAACGAGCAGTACTTC.